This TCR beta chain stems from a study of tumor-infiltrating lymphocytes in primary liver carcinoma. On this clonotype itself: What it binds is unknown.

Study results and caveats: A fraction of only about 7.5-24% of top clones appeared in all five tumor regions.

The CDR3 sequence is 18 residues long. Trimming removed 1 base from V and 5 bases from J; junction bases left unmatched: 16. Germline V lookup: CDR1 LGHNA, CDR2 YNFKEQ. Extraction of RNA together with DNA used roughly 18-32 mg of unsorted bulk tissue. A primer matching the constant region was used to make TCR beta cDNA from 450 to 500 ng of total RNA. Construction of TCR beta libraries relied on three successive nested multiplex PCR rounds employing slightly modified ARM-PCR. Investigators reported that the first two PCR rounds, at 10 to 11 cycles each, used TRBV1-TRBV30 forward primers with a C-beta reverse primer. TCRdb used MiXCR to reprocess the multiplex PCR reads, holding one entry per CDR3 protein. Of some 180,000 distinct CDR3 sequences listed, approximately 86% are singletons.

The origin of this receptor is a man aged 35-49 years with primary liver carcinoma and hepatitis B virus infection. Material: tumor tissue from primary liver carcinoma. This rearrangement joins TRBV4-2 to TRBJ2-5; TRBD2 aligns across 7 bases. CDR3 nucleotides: TGTGCCAGCAGCCAAGGCCTCCGCAGAGGGAGGGCATTGGAGACCCAGTACTTC. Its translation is CASSQGLRRGRALETQYF.